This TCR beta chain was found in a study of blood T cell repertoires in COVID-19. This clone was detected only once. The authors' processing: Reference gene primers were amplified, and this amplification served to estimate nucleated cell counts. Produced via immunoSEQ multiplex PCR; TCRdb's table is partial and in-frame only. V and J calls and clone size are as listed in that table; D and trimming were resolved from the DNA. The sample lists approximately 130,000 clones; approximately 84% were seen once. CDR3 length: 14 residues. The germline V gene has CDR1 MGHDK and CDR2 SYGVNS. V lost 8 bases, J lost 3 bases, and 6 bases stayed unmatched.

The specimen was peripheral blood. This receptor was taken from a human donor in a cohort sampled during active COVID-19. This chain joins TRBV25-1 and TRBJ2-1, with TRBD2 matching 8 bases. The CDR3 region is CASGGGLGYNEQFF. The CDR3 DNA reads TGTGCCAGCGGGGGGGGACTAGGCTACAATGAGCAGTTCTTC.